This TCR beta chain was profiled in a study of cytomegalovirus exposure and HLA in healthy donors. Findings and caveats of the study: For cytomegalovirus status, the classifier reportedly gave diagnoses with high specificity and sensitivity. It was 150 to 200 TCR beta chains that were listed as cytomegalovirus-associated. The tendency of first-cohort TCR clusters to co-occur in the 110 or so validation repertoires emerged from a later analysis.

Assay: immunoSEQ multiplex PCR; the TCRdb copy retains only in-frame clones and omits some. The table lists fewer than 150,000 clones, about 86% of them singletons. The donors were part of the validation cohort, which consisted of under 150 subjects and was separate from the first cohort of 666 subjects. Trimming cost V 0 bases and J 3 bases, with 3 bases left between them. The CDR3 is 12 residues long. CDR1 is MNHEY, CDR2 SVGAGI, per germline. In the case of this clone: Its target is unknown. Other DNA sequences in this specimen translate into the identical CDR3.

This chain joins TRBV6-5 and TRBJ2-7; D gene unclear. The sequencing sample was made of PBMCs. This sequence originates from a woman aged 18-29 years in good health and CMV-seropositive. CDR3 region: CASSYSRYEQYF. The DNA for the CDR3 is TGTGCCAGCAGTTACTCCCGCTACGAGCAGTACTTC.